A single sample is the source of the 5 T cell receptor beta chains below, sequenced in a study of T cell repertoires in cytomegalovirus infection. TCRdb itself ran the reads through MiXCR, one entry per CDR3 protein. This sample has about 180,000 distinct CDR3 sequences, with about 18% found just once. Specimen: CD8+ T cells from PBMCs. The origin of the receptors is a human donor in good health (CMV status not recorded). Some clones in this sample may be carry-over from other donors' samples.

The CDR3 DNA follows: TGTGCCAGCAGTTACGGACTGACCGGGGAGCTGTTTTTT. Amino acid sequence: CASSYGLTGELFF. This chain uses TRBV12-3 or TRBV12-4 with TRBJ2-2, with a tentative D call TRBD2 (5 bases). This CDR3 is 13 amino acids long. V lost 4 bases and J 5 bases, leaving 8 bases between the germline ends.

V gene TRBV2 combines with J gene TRBJ2-7; the D gene is possibly TRBD2 (6 bases). Trimming removed 3 bases at V and 6 bases at J, with 12 bases between. Germline CDR1 and CDR2: SNHLY and FYNNEI. The CDR3 runs to 13 residues. CDR3 in amino acids: CASSEEGFGEQYF. The DNA for the CDR3 is TGTGCCAGCAGTGAGGAGGGCTTCGGCGAGCAGTACTTC. Full variable domain (rest looked up from reference TRBV2 and TRBJ2-7): EPEVTQTPSHQVTQMGQEVILRCVPISNHLYFYWYRQILGQKVEFLVSFYNNEISEKSEIFDDQFSVERPDGSNFTLKIRSTKLEDSAMYFCASSEEGFGEQYFGPGTRLTVT.

This clonotype turned up a few times. The rearrangement joins TRBV7-2 to TRBJ2-5, with D possibly TRBD1 on 6 matching bases. CDR1 SGHTA and CDR2 FQGNSA come from the germline V gene. The CDR3 contains 17 residues. Deletions cut 5 bases from V and 5 bases from J, with 24 bases between. The CDR3 here is CASSPTLDRTLGETQYF. CDR3 DNA sequence: TGTGCCAGCAGCCCTACCCTGGACAGAACTTTAGGGGAGACCCAGTACTTC. The full variable domain, its missing parts supplied by reference TRBV7-2 and TRBJ2-5, is GAGVSQSPSNKVTEKGKDVELRCDPISGHTALYWYRQSLGQGLEFLIYFQGNSAPDKSGLPSDRFSAERTGGSVSTLTIQRTQQEDSAVYLCASSPTLDRTLGETQYFGPGTRLLVL.

Many counts were recorded for this clonotype. The chain links TRBV6-2 or TRBV6-3 to TRBJ2-1; no clear D. Germline CDR1 reads MNHEY; CDR2 reads SVGEGT. Trimming removed 5 bases at V and 2 bases at J, with 13 bases between. The CDR3 runs to 15 residues. CDR3 residues: CASSLRTGTYNEQFF. The DNA of the CDR3 is TGTGCCAGCAGTCTTCGAACTGGCACCTACAATGAGCAGTTCTTC.

The chain carries TRBV12-3 or TRBV12-4 and TRBJ1-4; a weak D match, TRBD1 (5 bases). The CDR3 is 15 residues long. The V end lost 7 bases, the J end lost 3 bases, and 15 bases lay between the germline ends. CDR3: CASTTSGGANEKLFF. The DNA of the CDR3 is TGTGCCAGCACCACGTCGGGGGGAGCTAATGAAAAACTGTTTTTT.